The 15 T cell receptor beta chains below were found in one sample sequenced in a study of Graves' ophthalmopathy and Graves' hyperthyroidism. TCR beta CDR3 amplification used RNA transcripts. HTBI primers served in a first-round RT-PCR, which a second-round multiplex PCR followed. TCRdb independently ran MiXCR on the multiplex PCR reads; one entry per CDR3 protein. The profile shows a few hundred thousand distinct CDR3 sequences, 21% of them singletons. Specimen: peripheral blood. These receptors were obtained from a woman aged 18-29 years with stable Graves' hyperthyroidism.

This clonotype was counted many times. This chain joins TRBV11-2 and TRBJ1-5; D not certain. Germline CDR1 and CDR2: SGHAT and FQNNGV. The CDR3 loop spans 16 amino acids. V lost 5 bases and J lost 2, with 16 bases in between. CDR3 sequence reads: CASSLRSGGGNQPQHF. In DNA form, the CDR3 reads TGTGCCAGCAGCCTACGATCGGGCGGGGGCAATCAGCCCCAGCATTTT.

A few counts support this clonotype. The chain uses TRBV12-3 or TRBV12-4 and TRBJ1-5; D uncertain. V was pared by 3 bases and J by 0 bases, with 9 bases between. CDR3 length: 15 amino acids. CDR3 loop: CASSFWGNSNQPQHF. The CDR3 region has the DNA TGTGCCAGCAGTTTTTGGGGTAATAGCAATCAGCCCCAGCATTTT.

This clonotype has ten or more counts. The chain joins TRBV7-8 to TRBJ1-6; 11 nucleotides align to TRBD1. The CDR3 totals 13 residues. Germline V gene data show CDR1 as SGHVS and CDR2 as FQNEAQ. V lost 8 bases to trimming and J lost 10 bases; unmatched junction nucleotides: 4. DNA for the CDR3: TGTGCCAGCCGGGACAGGGGGAAGTCACCCCTCCACTTT. It codes for CASRDRGKSPLHF. The complete variable domain, with remaining parts taken from reference TRBV7-8 and TRBJ1-6, reads GAGVSQSPRYKVAKRGQDVALRCDPISGHVSLFWYQQALGQGPEFLTYFQNEAQLDKSGLPSDRFFAERPEGSVSTLKIQRTQQEDSAVYLCASRDRGKSPLHFGNGTRLTVT.

The table lists this clonotype with many counts. This chain uses TRBV12-3 or TRBV12-4 with TRBJ1-1; TRBD1 matches at 7 bases. The J segment lost 5 bases and the V segment lost 5 bases, leaving 5 bases of the junction unmatched. This CDR3 region has 13 residues. This CDR3 is CASSVQGGTEAFF. In nucleotides, the CDR3 is TGTGCCAGCAGTGTCCAGGGGGGGACTGAAGCTTTCTTT.

This clonotype was seen at least ten times. V usage is TRBV30 and J usage is TRBJ1-2; possibly TRBD1 for D (5 bases). Germline-derived CDR1 and CDR2 are GTSNPN and SVGIG (reference sequence). V dropped 6 bases and J dropped 4 bases, with 27 bases sitting between them. The CDR3 totals 17 residues. CDR3 residues: CACLARGGTRPGYGYTF. In DNA form, the CDR3 reads TGTGCCTGTCTGGCACGGGGGGGAACAAGGCCCGGCTATGGCTACACCTTC.

This clonotype was recorded at least ten times. The chain uses TRBV10-3 and TRBJ1-2; 8 positions match TRBD1. J lost 2 bases, V lost 6 bases, and 8 bases had no gene match. The CDR3 is 15 residues long. Looked up from germline, CDR1 is ENHRY and CDR2 is SYGVKD. The CDR3 bases are TGTGCCATCAGAGCAGGGACAGGCGAGAACTATGGCTACACCTTC. It codes for CAIRAGTGENYGYTF.

The chain recombines TRBV14 with TRBJ2-5; 8 nucleotides agree with TRBD1. This CDR3 spans 14 amino acids. V lost 1 base to trimming and J lost 5 bases; unmatched junction nucleotides: 3. Germline V gene sequence: CDR1 SGHDN, CDR2 FVKESK. The CDR3 region is CASSQGTGQETQYF. The DNA of the CDR3 is TGTGCCAGCAGCCAAGGGACAGGGCAGGAGACCCAGTACTTC. Combining the CDR3 with reference TRBV14 and TRBJ2-5 gives the whole variable domain EAGVTQFPSHSVIEKGQTVTLRCDPISGHDNLYWYRRVMGKEIKFLLHFVKESKQDESGMPNNRFLAERTGGTYSTLKVQPAELEDSGVYFCASSQGTGQETQYFGPGTRLLVL.

This clonotype was picked up many times. The V and J genes are TRBV11-1 and TRBJ1-5; D unclear. The CDR3 is 13 residues long. CDR1 and CDR2 (germline): SGHAT, FQDESV (reference sequence). V was shortened by 6 bases and J by 6 bases, with 12 bases between the two germline ends. The CDR3 protein is CASSSRPGQPQHF. In DNA form, the CDR3 reads TGTGCCAGCAGTTCCCGGCCGGGTCAGCCCCAGCATTTT.

This clonotype was counted a few times. This rearrangement joins TRBV12-3 or TRBV12-4 to TRBJ1-1, with D maybe TRBD1 (6 bases). Trimming cost V 7 bases and J 3 bases, with 24 bases left between them. CDR3 length: 17 residues. As DNA, the CDR3 is TGTGCCAGCACGAGCGTGGGATGGGGGCGAGGATACACTGAAGCTTTCTTT. Protein product: CASTSVGWGRGYTEAFF.

V gene TRBV30 combines with J gene TRBJ2-7; possibly TRBD1 for D (5 bases). V shed 0 bases and J shed 4 bases, with 7 bases lying between them. Germline CDR1 is GTSNPN and CDR2 is SVGIG (reference sequence). The CDR3 runs 12 residues. CDR3 sequence (DNA): TGTGCCTGGAGTGTGACAGAATACGAGCAGTACTTC. Translated: CAWSVTEYEQYF. The full variable domain, its missing parts supplied by reference TRBV30 and TRBJ2-7, is SQTIHQWPATLVQPVGSPLSLECTVEGTSNPNLYWYRQAAGRGLQLLFYSVGIGQISSEVPQNLSASRPQDRQFILSSKKLLLSDSGFYLCAWSVTEYEQYFGPGTRLTVT.

This clonotype was found many times. This chain links TRBV7-6 with TRBJ2-5, with TRBD1 identical over 7 bases. Germline V gives CDR1 SGHVS, CDR2 FNYEAQ. With V trimmed by 1 base and J by 2 bases, 4 bases remained unmatched. This CDR3 is 15 amino acids long. For the CDR3, the DNA is TGTGCCAGCAGCTTAGAGGACAGGAGGCAAGAGACCCAGTACTTC. Translation gives CASSLEDRRQETQYF. Variable domain in full (rest from reference TRBV7-6 and TRBJ2-5): GAGVSQSPRYKVTKRGQDVALRCDPISGHVSLYWYRQALGQGPEFLTYFNYEAQQDKSGLPNDRFSAERPEGSISTLTIQRTEQRDSAMYRCASSLEDRRQETQYFGPGTRLLVL.

Note on this clonotype: One end of the junction does not line up with germline, which may come from a read error. V and J are TRBV6-5 and TRBJ2-2; D is perhaps TRBD2 (5 bases). Germline loops: CDR1 MNHEY, CDR2 SVGAGI. CDR3 length: 13 amino acids. The CDR3 here is CASSFTGVQRLCF. DNA of the CDR3: TGTGCCAGCAGTTTCACCGGGGTGCAACGACTGTGTTTT.

This chain joins TRBV14 and TRBJ1-1; D perhaps matches TRBD1 (5 bases). Germline CDR1 SGHDN, CDR2 FVKESK. There are 14 residues in the CDR3. Deletions cut 2 bases from V and 5 bases from J, with 12 bases between. The CDR3 is CASSQQGTVTEAFF. Here the CDR3 DNA reads TGTGCCAGCAGCCAACAGGGAACAGTGACTGAAGCTTTCTTT.

As to this clonotype: The CDR3 carries no conserved terminal phenylalanine or tryptophan, so it likely arises from a read error. CDR3 in amino acids: CASSPPDRRNTEAFL. In nucleotides, the CDR3 is TGTGCCAGCAGTCCGCCAGACAGGCGAAACACTGAAGCTTTCTTA. The chain links TRBV27 to TRBJ1-1; a weak D match, TRBD1 (6 bases). The germline V gene encodes CDR1 MNHEY and CDR2 SMNVEV (reference sequence). V lost 5 bases to trimming and J lost 2 bases, with 15 bases between them. This CDR3 contains 15 residues.

This clonotype showed up many times. The rearrangement uses TRBV4-3 and TRBJ2-7; TRBD2 aligns across 11 bases. With V trimmed by 0 bases and J by 2 bases, 6 bases remained unmatched. This CDR3 comprises 17 residues. Germline-derived CDR1 and CDR2 are LGHNA and YSLEER. The CDR3 DNA reads as TGCGCCAGCAGCCAAGATTGGACTAGCGGGCCAACCTACGAGCAGTACTTC. Residues: CASSQDWTSGPTYEQYF.